One sample yielded the 7 T cell receptor beta chains listed below, sequenced in a study of T cell responses to AZD1222 COVID-19 vaccine. This table comes from immunoSEQ multiplex PCR, and its TCRdb copy is limited to in-frame clones, with some not included. The repertoire has about 170,000 clones, roughly 87% of them found once; the top ten carry approximately 0.97%. The material sequenced was peripheral blood, taken 28 days after the second AZD1222 dose. Source of these receptors: an adult who received the AZD1222 COVID-19 vaccine.

This rearrangement joins TRBV3-1 (or the pseudogene TRBV3-2) to TRBJ2-7; D may be TRBD1 or TRBD2 (6 bases each). Germline CDR1 is LGHDT and CDR2 is YNNKEL (reference sequence). V was clipped by 4 bases and J by 0 bases, with 13 bases between them. The CDR3 spans 15 residues. Here the CDR3 reads CASSLAGHSSYEQYF. The CDR3, as DNA: TGTGCCAGCAGCCTTGCGGGACACAGCTCCTACGAGCAGTACTTC.

V is TRBV7-8 and J is TRBJ1-1; possibly TRBD1 for D (6 bases). Germline V lookup: CDR1 SGHVS, CDR2 FQNEAQ. CDR3 size: 13 residues. The germline V and J ends were trimmed by 4 bases and 5 bases, with 11 bases remaining between them. This chain's CDR3 is CASSSHRVTEAFF. CDR3 bases: TGTGCCAGCAGCTCACACAGGGTAACTGAAGCTTTCTTT.

The chain recombines TRBV4-2 with TRBJ2-7, with D maybe TRBD2 (5 bases). This CDR3 has 14 residues. The V end lost 1 base, the J end lost 3 bases, and 10 bases lay between the germline ends. Germline CDR1 LGHNA, CDR2 YNFKEQ. CDR3 coding DNA: TGTGCCAGCAGCCAAGGGGCGGGCCTCTACGAGCAGTACTTC. Translating it yields CASSQGAGLYEQYF.

The V gene is TRBV6-5, the J gene TRBJ2-1; 9 bases align to TRBD2. After removal of 6 bases from V and 2 bases from J, the junction contained 5 bases not matched to a gene. The germline V gene has CDR1 MNHEY and CDR2 SVGAGI. The CDR3 length is 15 residues. The CDR3 DNA is TGTGCCAGCAGCCTAAGCGGGGGGACCTACAATGAGCAGTTCTTC. Translated: CASSLSGGTYNEQFF.

The chain joins TRBV28 to TRBJ1-1, with D uncertain. The germline V gene encodes CDR1 MDHEN and CDR2 SYDVKM. Trimming stripped 3 bases from V and 7 bases from J, with 9 bases between. CDR3 length equals 12 residues. CDR3 region: CASSFNSYEAFF. The DNA of the CDR3 is TGTGCCAGCAGTTTCAACTCTTATGAAGCTTTCTTT.

CDR3 DNA: TGTGCCAGCAGCTTAGAAGGGCAGGTGGGTGTCAATGAGCAGTTCTTC. It yields the protein CASSLEGQVGVNEQFF. J is TRBJ2-1 and V is TRBV7-9, with no clear D. Germline CDR1 SEHNR, CDR2 FQNEAQ (reference sequence). The CDR3 extends over 16 amino acids. V was pared by 1 base and J by 6 bases, with 16 bases between.

The genes are TRBV7-9 and TRBJ1-1; a possible D gene is TRBD1 (5 bases). This CDR3 has 14 amino acids. Germline loops: CDR1 SEHNR, CDR2 FQNEAQ (reference sequence). Deletions cut 5 bases from V and 5 bases from J, with 15 bases between. Here the CDR3 DNA reads TGTGCCAGCAGCCCATCCGGGGGAGGGACTGAAGCTTTCTTT. Translation gives CASSPSGGGTEAFF.